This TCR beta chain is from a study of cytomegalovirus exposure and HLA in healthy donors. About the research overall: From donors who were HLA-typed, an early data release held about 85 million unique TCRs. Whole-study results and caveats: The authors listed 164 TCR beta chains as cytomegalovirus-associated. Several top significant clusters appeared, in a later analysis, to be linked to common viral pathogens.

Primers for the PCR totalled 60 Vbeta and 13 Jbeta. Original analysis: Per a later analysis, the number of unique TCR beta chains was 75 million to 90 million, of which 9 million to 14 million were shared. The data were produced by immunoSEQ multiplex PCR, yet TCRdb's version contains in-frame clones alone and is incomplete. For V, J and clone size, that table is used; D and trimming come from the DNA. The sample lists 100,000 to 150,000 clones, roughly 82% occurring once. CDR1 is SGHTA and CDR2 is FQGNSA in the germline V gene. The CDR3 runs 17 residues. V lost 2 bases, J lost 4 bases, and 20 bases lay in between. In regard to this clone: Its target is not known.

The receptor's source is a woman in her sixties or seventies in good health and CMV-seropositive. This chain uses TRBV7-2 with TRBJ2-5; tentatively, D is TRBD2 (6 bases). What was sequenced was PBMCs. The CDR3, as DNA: TGTGCCAGCAGCTTACACCGCCCTGTGAAGGGAGGAGAGACCCAGTACTTC. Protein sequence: CASSLHRPVKGGETQYF.